This TCR beta chain was sequenced for a study of graft-versus-host responses after intestinal transplantation. About the research overall: Recipients uniformly received anti-thymocyte globulin induction, followed by tacrolimus and steroids for three to four years.

Remarks on this clone: Its cognate antigen is unknown.

CDR1 and CDR2 from the germline V gene are KGHSH and LQKENI. The CDR3 consists of 15 residues. Germline trimming cut 3 bases from V and 3 bases from J; bases unmatched to any gene: 6. The data were produced by immunoSEQ multiplex PCR, yet TCRdb's version contains in-frame clones alone and is incomplete. Of tens of thousands of clones listed, nearly 85% were seen once; the top ten hold 0.35% to 0.4%. The chain recombines TRBV18 with TRBJ2-7; 9 nucleotides align to TRBD2. The receptor's source is a human donor who was the organ donor for an intestinal transplant. The specimen was unstimulated CD4+ T cells sorted from spleen or lymph node cells, collected before transplant. Here the CDR3 reads CASSPGRGGIYEQYV. CDR3 bases: TGTGCCAGCTCACCGGGGCGGGGGGGGATCTACGAGCAGTACGTC.